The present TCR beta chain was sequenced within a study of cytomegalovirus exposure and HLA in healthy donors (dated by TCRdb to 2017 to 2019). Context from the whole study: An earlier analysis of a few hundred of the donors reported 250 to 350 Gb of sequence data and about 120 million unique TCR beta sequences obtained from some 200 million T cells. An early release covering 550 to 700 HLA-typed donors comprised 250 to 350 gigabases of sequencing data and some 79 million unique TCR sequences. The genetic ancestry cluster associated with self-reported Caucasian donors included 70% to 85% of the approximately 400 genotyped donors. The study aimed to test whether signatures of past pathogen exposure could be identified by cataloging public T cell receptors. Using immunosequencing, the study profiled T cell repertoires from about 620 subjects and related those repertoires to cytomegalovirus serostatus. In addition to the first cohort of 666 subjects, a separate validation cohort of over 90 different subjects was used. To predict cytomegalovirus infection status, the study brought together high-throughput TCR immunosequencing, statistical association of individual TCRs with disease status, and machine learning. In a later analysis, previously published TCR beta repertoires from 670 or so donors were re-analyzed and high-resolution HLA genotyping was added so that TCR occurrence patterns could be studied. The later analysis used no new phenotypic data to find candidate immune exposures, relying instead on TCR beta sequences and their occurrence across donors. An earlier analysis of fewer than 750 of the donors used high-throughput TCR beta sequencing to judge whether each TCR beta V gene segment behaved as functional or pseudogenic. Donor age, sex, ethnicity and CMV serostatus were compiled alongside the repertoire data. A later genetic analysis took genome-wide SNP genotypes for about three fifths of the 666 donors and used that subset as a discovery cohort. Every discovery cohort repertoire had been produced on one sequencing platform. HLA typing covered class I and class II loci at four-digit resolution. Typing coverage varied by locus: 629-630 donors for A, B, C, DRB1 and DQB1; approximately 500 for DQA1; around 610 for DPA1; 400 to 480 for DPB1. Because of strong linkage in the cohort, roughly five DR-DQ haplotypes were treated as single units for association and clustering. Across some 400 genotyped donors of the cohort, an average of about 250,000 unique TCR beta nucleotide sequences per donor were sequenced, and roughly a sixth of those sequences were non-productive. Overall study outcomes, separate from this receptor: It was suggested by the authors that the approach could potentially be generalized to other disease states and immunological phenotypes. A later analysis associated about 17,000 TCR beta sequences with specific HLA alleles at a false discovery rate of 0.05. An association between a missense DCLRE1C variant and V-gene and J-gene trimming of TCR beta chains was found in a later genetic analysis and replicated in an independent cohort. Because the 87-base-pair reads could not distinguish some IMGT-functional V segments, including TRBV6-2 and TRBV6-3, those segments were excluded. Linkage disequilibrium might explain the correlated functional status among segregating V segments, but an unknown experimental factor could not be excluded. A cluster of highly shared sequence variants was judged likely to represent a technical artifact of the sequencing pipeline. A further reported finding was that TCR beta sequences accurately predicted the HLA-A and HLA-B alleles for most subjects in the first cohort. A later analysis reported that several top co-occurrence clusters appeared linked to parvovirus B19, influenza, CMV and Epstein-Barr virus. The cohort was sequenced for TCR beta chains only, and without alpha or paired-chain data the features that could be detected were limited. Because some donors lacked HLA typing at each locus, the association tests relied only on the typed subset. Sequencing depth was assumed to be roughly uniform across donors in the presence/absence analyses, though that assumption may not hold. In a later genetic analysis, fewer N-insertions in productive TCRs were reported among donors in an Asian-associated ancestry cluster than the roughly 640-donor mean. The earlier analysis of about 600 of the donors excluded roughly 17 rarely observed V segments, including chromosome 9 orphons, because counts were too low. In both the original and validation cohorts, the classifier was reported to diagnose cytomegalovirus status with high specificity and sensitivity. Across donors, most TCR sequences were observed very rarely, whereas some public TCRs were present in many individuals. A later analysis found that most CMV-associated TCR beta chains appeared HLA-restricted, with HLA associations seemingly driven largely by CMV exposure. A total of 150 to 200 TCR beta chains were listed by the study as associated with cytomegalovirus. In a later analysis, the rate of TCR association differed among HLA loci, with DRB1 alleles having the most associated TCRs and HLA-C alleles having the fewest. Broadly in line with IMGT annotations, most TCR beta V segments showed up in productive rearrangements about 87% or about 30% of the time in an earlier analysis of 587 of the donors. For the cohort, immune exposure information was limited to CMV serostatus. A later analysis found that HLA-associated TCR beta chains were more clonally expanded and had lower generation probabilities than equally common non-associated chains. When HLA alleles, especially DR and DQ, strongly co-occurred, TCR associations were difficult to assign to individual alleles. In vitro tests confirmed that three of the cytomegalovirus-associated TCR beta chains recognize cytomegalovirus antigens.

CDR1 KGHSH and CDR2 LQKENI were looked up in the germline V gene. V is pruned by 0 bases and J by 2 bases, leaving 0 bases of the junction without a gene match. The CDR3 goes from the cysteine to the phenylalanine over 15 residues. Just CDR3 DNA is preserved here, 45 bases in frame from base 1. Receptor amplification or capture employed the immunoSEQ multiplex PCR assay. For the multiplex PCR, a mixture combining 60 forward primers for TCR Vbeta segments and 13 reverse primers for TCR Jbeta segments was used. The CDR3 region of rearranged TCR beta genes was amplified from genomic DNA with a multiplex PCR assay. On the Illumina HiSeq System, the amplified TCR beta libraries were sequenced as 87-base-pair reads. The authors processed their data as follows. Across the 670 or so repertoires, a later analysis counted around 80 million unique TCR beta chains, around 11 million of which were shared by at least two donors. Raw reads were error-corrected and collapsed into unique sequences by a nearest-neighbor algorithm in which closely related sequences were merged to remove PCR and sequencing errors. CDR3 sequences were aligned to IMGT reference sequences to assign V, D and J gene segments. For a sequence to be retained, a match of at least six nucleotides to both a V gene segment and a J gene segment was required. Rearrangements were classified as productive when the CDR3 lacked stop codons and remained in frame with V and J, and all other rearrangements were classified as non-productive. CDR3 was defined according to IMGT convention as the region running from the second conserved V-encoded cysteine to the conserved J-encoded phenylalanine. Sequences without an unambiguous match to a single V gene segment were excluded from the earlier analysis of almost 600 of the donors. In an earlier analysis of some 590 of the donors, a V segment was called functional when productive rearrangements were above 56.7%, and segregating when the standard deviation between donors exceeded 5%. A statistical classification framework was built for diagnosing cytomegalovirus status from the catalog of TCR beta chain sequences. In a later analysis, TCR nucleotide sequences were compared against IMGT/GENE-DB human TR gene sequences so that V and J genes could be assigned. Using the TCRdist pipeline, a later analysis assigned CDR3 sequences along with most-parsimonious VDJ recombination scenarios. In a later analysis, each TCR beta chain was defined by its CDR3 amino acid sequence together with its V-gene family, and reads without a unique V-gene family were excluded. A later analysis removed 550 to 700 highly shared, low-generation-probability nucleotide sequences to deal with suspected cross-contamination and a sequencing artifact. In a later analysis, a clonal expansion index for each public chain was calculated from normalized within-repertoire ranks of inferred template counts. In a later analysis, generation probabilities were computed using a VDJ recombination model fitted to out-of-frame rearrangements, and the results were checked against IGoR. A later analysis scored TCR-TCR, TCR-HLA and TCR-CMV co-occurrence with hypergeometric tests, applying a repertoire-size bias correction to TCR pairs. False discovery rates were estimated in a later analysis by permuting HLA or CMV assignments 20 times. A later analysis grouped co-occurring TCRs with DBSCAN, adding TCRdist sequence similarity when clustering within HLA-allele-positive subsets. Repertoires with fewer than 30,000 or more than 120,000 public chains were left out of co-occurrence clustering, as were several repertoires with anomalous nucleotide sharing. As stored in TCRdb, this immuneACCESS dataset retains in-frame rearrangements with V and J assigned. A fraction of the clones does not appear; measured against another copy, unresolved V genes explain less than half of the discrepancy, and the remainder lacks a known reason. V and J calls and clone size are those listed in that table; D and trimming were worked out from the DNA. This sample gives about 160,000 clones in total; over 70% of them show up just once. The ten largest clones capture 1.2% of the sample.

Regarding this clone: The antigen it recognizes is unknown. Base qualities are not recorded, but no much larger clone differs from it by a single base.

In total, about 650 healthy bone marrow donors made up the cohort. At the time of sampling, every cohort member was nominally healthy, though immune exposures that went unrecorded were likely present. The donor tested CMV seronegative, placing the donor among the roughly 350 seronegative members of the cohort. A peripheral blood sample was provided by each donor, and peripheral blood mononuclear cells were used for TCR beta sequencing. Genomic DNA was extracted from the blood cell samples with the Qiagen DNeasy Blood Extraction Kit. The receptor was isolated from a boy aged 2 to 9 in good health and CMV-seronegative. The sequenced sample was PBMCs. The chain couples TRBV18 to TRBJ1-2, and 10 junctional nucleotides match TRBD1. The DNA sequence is TGTGCCAGCTCACCACCGGGACAGGGGAACTATGGCTACACCTTC. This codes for CASSPPGQGNYGYTF.